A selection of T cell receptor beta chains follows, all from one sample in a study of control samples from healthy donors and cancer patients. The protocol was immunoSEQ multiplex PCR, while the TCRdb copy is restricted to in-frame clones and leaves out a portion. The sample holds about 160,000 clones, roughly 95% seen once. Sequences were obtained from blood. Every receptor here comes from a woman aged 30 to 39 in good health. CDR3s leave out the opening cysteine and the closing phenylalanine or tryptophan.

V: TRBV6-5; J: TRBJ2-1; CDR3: ASSRQGLGNEQF
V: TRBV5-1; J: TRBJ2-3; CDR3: ASSTQGRGTDTQY
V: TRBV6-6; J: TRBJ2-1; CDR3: ASSPGPVRLLYNEQF
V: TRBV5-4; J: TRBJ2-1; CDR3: ASSSPPRASYNEQF
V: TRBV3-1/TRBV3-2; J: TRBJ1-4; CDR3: ASSQGGTGSEKLF
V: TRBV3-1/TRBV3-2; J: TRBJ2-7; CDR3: ASSQDSGGYEQY
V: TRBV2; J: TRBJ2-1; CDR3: ASSRRGTSGSYNEQF
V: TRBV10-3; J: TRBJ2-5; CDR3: AIRDPPETQY
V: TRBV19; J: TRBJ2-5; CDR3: ASNCSSQETQY
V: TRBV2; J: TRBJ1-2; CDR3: ASTLSPASGYT
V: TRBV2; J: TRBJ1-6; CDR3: ASSEDVPTNSPLH
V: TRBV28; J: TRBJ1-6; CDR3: ASSLDSDGLNSPLH
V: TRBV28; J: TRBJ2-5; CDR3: ASSPPGLVETQY
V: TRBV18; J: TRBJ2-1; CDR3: ASSVRSSLGHNEQF
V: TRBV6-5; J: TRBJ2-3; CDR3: ASSYSRVLTDTQY
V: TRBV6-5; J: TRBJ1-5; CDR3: ASGQGALQPQH
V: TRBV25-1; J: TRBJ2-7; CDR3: ASSDLGQGAGEQY
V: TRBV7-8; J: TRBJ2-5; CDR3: ASSSGQGRETQY
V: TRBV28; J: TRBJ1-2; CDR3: ASSLRRGLFGYT
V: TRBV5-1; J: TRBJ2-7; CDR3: ASSLGGGPYEQY
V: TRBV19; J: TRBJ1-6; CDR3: ASTLQGAYNSPLH
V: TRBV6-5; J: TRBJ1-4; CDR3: ASKFNEKLF
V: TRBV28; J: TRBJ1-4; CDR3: ASRPGPGRTNEKLF
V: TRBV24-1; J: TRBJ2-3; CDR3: ATSEAGGTRDTQY
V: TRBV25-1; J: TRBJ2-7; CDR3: ASSGDREIGVPYEQY
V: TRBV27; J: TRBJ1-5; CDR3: ASSLYSGYEPQH
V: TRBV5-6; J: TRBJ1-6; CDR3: ASSRRELGNSPLH
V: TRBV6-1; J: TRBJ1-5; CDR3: ASSEGAWAQSGNQPQH
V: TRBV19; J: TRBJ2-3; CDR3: ASSKGQDRGDTQY
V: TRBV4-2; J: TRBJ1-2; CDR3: ASSQDKGDYGYT
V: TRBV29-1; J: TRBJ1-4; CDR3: SVAGGEKLF
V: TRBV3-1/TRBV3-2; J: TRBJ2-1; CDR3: ASSQDSGHSSYNEQF
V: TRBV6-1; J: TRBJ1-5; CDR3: ASSEAAGASNQPQH
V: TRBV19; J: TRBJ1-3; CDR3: ASSNQEFGTFGNTIY
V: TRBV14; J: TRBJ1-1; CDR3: ASRYPGTPEAF